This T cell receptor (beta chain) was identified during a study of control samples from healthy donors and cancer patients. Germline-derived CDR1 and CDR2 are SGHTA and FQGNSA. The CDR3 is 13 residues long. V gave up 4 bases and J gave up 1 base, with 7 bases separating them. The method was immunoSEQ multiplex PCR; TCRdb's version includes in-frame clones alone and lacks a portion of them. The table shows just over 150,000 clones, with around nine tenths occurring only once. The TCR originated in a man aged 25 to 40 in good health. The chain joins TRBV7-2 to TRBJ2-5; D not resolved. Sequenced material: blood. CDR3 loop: CASSYNLQETQYF. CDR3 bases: TGTGCCAGCAGCTACAACCTCCAAGAGACCCAGTACTTC. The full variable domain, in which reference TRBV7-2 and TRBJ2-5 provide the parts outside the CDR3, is GAGVSQSPSNKVTEKGKDVELRCDPISGHTALYWYRQSLGQGLEFLIYFQGNSAPDKSGLPSDRFSAERTGGSVSTLTIQRTQQEDSAVYLCASSYNLQETQYFGPGTRLLVL.